One and the same sample provided the 23 T cell receptor beta chains below, sequenced in a study of beta chain features in type 1 diabetes. Expressed TCRB transcripts got sequenced, as all isolated RNA was reverse transcribed. The method was immunoSEQ multiplex PCR; TCRdb's version includes in-frame clones alone and lacks a portion of them. This sample has 130,000 or so clones, with roughly 9.7% found just once. The material sequenced was central memory CD4+ T cells from blood. All receptors derive from a woman between 40 and 55 years old in good health.

In this sample, this clone turned up a few times. V and J are TRBV19 and TRBJ1-2; D is possibly TRBD1 (5 bases). The V and J ends lost 1 base and 3 bases respectively, with 12 bases between them. Germline lookup yields CDR1 LNHDA and CDR2 SQIVND (reference sequence). CDR3 size: 15 residues. Written as DNA, the CDR3 is TGTGCCAGTAGTATAGGTGGACACTGGGACTATGGCTACACCTTC. It encodes CASSIGGHWDYGYTF. The full variable domain, with the rest looked up from reference TRBV19 and TRBJ1-2, is DGGITQSPKYLFRKEGQNVTLSCEQNLNHDAMYWYRQDPGQGLRLIYYSQIVNDFQKGDIAEGYSVSREKKESFPLTVTSAQKNPTAFYLCASSIGGHWDYGYTFGSGTRLTVV.

This clone was counted at least ten times. In nucleotides, the CDR3 is TGCAGCGTCCTGTGGGCAGGGAAAAACATTCAGTACTTC. This translates into CSVLWAGKNIQYF. The rearrangement links TRBV29-1 to TRBJ2-4; a possible D gene is TRBD1 (5 bases). CDR3 length equals 13 residues. The germline gives CDR1 SQVTM, CDR2 ANQGSEA. V lost 6 bases and J 4 bases, leaving 13 bases between the germline ends.

This clone has just a few counts. A much larger clone lies one base from this, so it may be a read error. Other DNA sequences in this specimen translate into the identical CDR3. This chain joins TRBV7-2 and TRBJ1-2, with 9 nucleotides matching TRBD1. This CDR3 spans 13 amino acids. In germline, CDR1 is SGHTA, CDR2 FQGNSA. V lost 4 bases, J lost 8 bases, and 5 bases stayed unmatched. CDR3: CASSWDRDSGYTF. The CDR3 DNA sequence: TGTGCCAGCAGCTGGGACAGGGACAGCGGCTACACCTTC.

V is TRBV27 and J is TRBJ1-1, with no clear D. This CDR3 region has 11 residues. From germline, CDR1 is MNHEY and CDR2 SMNVEV (reference sequence). V lost 4 bases and J 6 bases, leaving 6 bases between the germline ends. The CDR3, as DNA: TGTGCCAGCAGTTACCAGGCTGAAGCTTTCTTT. Its protein is CASSYQAEAFF.

This clone came up a few times. Here the CDR3 reads CASGQGNQPQHF. The DNA for the CDR3 is TGTGCCAGTGGACAGGGGAATCAGCCCCAGCATTTT. The chain links TRBV6-5 to TRBJ1-5, with TRBD1 identical over 9 bases. CDR1 is MNHEY, CDR2 SVGAGI, per germline. The CDR3 is 12 amino acids. The junction had 1 base not matched to a gene; V was cut back by 9 bases and J by 4 bases.

In the case of this clone: Other DNA sequences of this sample code for an identical CDR3. The chain couples TRBV11-2 to TRBJ2-5, with 8 nucleotides matching TRBD1. The CDR3 has 14 residues. The ends lost 5 bases at V and 4 bases at J; junction bases unmatched: 6. Germline V gene data show CDR1 as SGHAT and CDR2 as FQNNGV. CDR3 region: CASSLRTGSETQYF. CDR3 DNA sequence: TGTGCCAGCAGCCTACGGACAGGGTCAGAGACCCAGTACTTC.

This clone has more than one count but fewer than ten. V usage is TRBV11-2 and J usage is TRBJ1-5; TRBD1 is a possible D gene (5 bases). V was clipped by 6 bases and J by 5 bases, with 11 bases between them. Germline CDR1 SGHAT, CDR2 FQNNGV. This CDR3 is 13 amino acids long. In DNA form, the CDR3 reads TGTGCCAGCAGTCCTGACAGAGATCAGCCCCAGCATTTT. Encoded protein: CASSPDRDQPQHF.

This clone turned up a few times. The J gene is TRBJ2-1, the V gene TRBV4-2; 11 bases align to TRBD2. J was trimmed by 8 bases and V by 5 bases; bases with no gene match: 11. The CDR3 has 16 amino acids. The germline gives CDR1 LGHNA, CDR2 YNFKEQ. Written as DNA, the CDR3 is TGTGCCAGCAGCTTCTCGAATAGCGGGGGGGTAGATGAGCAGTTCTTC. It yields the protein CASSFSNSGGVDEQFF.

This rearrangement joins TRBV27 to TRBJ1-5; 7 nucleotides align to TRBD1. Per the germline V gene, CDR1 is MNHEY and CDR2 is SMNVEV (reference sequence). This CDR3 is built from 14 residues. The junction had 4 bases not matched to a gene; V was cut back by 3 bases and J by 5 bases. CDR3 sequence (DNA): TGTGCCAGCAGTTTCTCCCAGGGGGATCAGCCCCAGCATTTT. As protein: CASSFSQGDQPQHF.

This clone has just a few counts. The chain links TRBV27 to TRBJ1-1, with 9 bases identical to TRBD1. V was pared by 4 bases and J by 7 bases, with 4 bases of the junction left unmatched. CDR1 and CDR2 (germline): MNHEY, SMNVEV (reference sequence). This CDR3 is built from 13 residues. CDR3 region: CASSSWTGDEAFF. CDR3 in DNA: TGTGCCAGCAGTTCGTGGACAGGGGATGAAGCTTTCTTT.

This clone showed up just once. The V call is TRBV5-4, the J call TRBJ2-2; 9 bases are a match to TRBD1. This CDR3 has 16 amino acids. Losses at the gene ends were 4 bases for V and 4 bases for J; bases not matched to a gene: 8. Germline CDR1 reads SGHNT; CDR2 reads YYREEE (reference sequence). CDR3 DNA: TGTGCCAGCAGCGGTACAGGGGGCGCGAGCACCGGGGAGCTGTTTTTT. This codes for CASSGTGGASTGELFF.

V usage is TRBV5-4 and J usage is TRBJ2-5; TRBD1 matches 9 bases. With V trimmed by 4 bases and J by 5 bases, 6 bases remained unmatched. The CDR3 totals 14 residues. Germline V gives CDR1 SGHNT, CDR2 YYREEE (reference sequence). The chain's CDR3 is CASSQQGAGETQYF. CDR3 in DNA: TGTGCCAGCAGCCAACAGGGGGCTGGCGAGACCCAGTACTTC.

The rearrangement joins TRBV28 to TRBJ2-5; 7 positions match TRBD1. The end of the DNA aligns better with TRBJ2-7, so the J call may be wrong. From germline, CDR1 is MDHEN and CDR2 SYDVKM. CDR3 length: 16 residues. The CDR3 DNA reads TGTGCCAGCAGCTCCGCCCCAGGGGGTAGCTCCTACGAGCAGTACTTC. This codes for CASSSAPGGSSYEQYF.

This clone was found a few times. CDR3 sequence reads: CASSLASQGGGFGYTF. CDR3 in DNA: TGTGCCAGCAGCTTGGCGTCCCAGGGTGGGGGCTTTGGCTACACCTTC. V and J are TRBV5-4 and TRBJ1-2, with D maybe TRBD1 (6 bases). Germline V gene sequence: CDR1 SGHNT, CDR2 YYREEE (reference sequence). The CDR3 spans 16 residues. V was trimmed by 0 bases and J by 7 bases, leaving 19 bases between them. The variable domain in full, with the rest retrieved from reference TRBV5-4 and TRBJ1-2, is ETGVTQSPTHLIKTRGQQVTLRCSSQSGHNTVSWYQQALGQGPQFIFQYYREEENGRGNFPPRFSGLQFPNYSSELNVNALELDDSALYLCASSLASQGGGFGYTFGSGTRLTVV.

This clone was picked up a small number of times. This sequence joins TRBV2 and TRBJ1-5; TRBD1 matches at 7 bases. The V and J ends lost 6 bases and 15 bases, in that order; junction bases with no gene match: 11. The CDR3 totals 12 residues. Germline-derived CDR1 and CDR2 are SNHLY and FYNNEI. The CDR3 loop reads CASSPDRDRRHF. Here the CDR3 DNA reads TGTGCCAGCAGCCCAGACAGGGACCGCCGGCATTTT.

This clone appeared a single time. At one end, the junction sequence differs from germline, possibly due to a read error. CDR3 in amino acids: CASSQGLRREQETQYF. The CDR3 DNA follows: TGCGCCAGCAGCCAAGGACTCCGAAGAGAACAAGAGACCCAGTACTTC. The rearrangement links TRBV7-2 to TRBJ2-5, with a weak D call TRBD2 (5 bases). From germline, CDR1 is SGHTA and CDR2 FQGNSA. The CDR3 length is 16 residues.

The chain has TRBV5-8 and TRBJ1-5; D not resolved. V was trimmed by 7 bases and J by 2 bases, leaving 10 bases between them. CDR1 SGHTS and CDR2 YDEGEE come from the germline V gene. CDR3 length: 13 amino acids. The CDR3: CASLGIGNQPQHF. For the CDR3, the DNA is TGTGCCAGCCTCGGTATCGGCAATCAGCCCCAGCATTTT.

The V call is TRBV27, the J call TRBJ2-1; 12 bases match TRBD2. The CDR3 is 17 amino acids. In germline, CDR1 is MNHEY, CDR2 SMNVEV (reference sequence). The ends lost 2 bases at V and 6 bases at J; junction bases unmatched: 8. CDR3 in amino acids: CASSLGGLAGGLNEQFF. The CDR3 bases are TGTGCCAGCAGTTTAGGGGGGCTAGCGGGGGGGCTCAATGAGCAGTTCTTC.

This clone was detected only a few times. The genes are TRBV7-2 and TRBJ2-3; the D gene is possibly TRBD2 (6 bases). Germline values: CDR1 SGHTA, CDR2 FQGNSA. The V end lost 1 base, the J end lost 3 bases, and 17 bases lay between the germline ends. The CDR3 has 17 amino acids. The CDR3 DNA reads TGTGCCAGCAGCTTAGTGATGGGAGCGGCGGGAACAGATACGCAGTATTTT. Residues: CASSLVMGAAGTDTQYF.

The gene calls are TRBV5-5 and TRBJ2-5; 9 bases are a match to TRBD1. Unmatched junction bases numbered 6, after V lost 5 bases and J lost 4 bases. Germline V lookup: CDR1 SGHKS, CDR2 YYEKEE (reference sequence). CDR3 length equals 14 residues. The CDR3 loop is CASRGTGRGETQYF. DNA for the CDR3: TGTGCCAGCAGGGGGACAGGGAGGGGAGAGACCCAGTACTTC.

V usage is TRBV11-2 and J usage is TRBJ1-2, with D hard to call. V lost 4 bases, J lost 3 bases, and 6 bases lay in between. CDR1 SGHAT and CDR2 FQNNGV come from the germline V gene. The CDR3 extends over 12 amino acids. Here the CDR3 reads CASSYRDYGYTF. CDR3 nucleotides: TGTGCCAGCAGCTACCGAGACTATGGCTACACCTTC. The variable domain in full, with the rest retrieved from reference TRBV11-2 and TRBJ1-2, is EAGVAQSPRYKIIEKRQSVAFWCNPISGHATLYWYQQILGQGPKLLIQFQNNGVVDDSQLPKDRFSAERLKGVDSTLKIQPAKLEDSAVYLCASSYRDYGYTFGSGTRLTVV.

The chain joins TRBV7-9 to TRBJ2-7; TRBD1 matches 9 bases. Per the germline V gene, CDR1 is SEHNR and CDR2 is FQNEAQ (reference sequence). This CDR3 spans 15 amino acids. Trimming took 1 base from V and 3 from J; bases not matched to a gene: 4. The CDR3 DNA reads TGTGCCAGCAGCTTAGAGGGGACAGGGTTCTACGAGCAGTACTTC. This encodes CASSLEGTGFYEQYF.

The sample holds a few counts of this clone. The rearrangement joins TRBV7-9 to TRBJ2-5; unclear D gene. This CDR3 spans 12 amino acids. Deletions cut 0 bases from V and 5 bases from J, with 4 bases between. Germline lookup yields CDR1 SEHNR and CDR2 FQNEAQ (reference sequence). CDR3 protein: CASSLASETQYF. The CDR3 bases are TGTGCCAGCAGCTTAGCTTCGGAGACCCAGTACTTC. Looking up the rest from reference TRBV7-9 and TRBJ2-5 gives the full variable domain: DTGVSQNPRHKITKRGQNVTFRCDPISEHNRLYWYRQTLGQGPEFLTYFQNEAQLEKSRLLSDRFSAERPKGSFSTLEIQRTEQGDSAMYLCASSLASETQYFGPGTRLLVL.